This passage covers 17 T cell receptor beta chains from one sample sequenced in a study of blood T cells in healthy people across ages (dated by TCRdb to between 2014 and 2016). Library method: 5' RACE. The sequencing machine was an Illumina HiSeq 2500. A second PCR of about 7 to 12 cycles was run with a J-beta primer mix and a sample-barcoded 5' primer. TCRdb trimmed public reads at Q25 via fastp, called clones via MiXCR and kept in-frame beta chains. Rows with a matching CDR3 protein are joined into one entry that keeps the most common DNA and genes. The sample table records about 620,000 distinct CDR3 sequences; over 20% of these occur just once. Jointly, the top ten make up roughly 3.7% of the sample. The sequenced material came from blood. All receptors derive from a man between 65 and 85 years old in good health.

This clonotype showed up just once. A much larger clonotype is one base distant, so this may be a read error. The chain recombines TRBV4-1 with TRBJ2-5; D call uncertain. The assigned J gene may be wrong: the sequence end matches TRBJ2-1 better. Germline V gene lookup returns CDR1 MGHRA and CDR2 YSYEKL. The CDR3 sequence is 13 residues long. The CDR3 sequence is CASSQGTKDEQFF. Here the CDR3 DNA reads TGCGCCAGCAGCCAAGGTACGAAGGATGAGCAGTTCTTC.

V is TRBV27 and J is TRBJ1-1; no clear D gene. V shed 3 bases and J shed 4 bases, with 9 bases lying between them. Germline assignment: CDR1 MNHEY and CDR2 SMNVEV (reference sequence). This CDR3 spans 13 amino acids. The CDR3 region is CASSFSGSTEAFF. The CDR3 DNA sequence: TGTGCCAGCAGTTTTTCTGGCAGCACTGAAGCTTTCTTT.

CDR3 in amino acids: CASALGVNVNTEAFF. For the CDR3, the DNA is TGCGCCAGCGCCCTTGGGGTGAACGTGAACACTGAAGCTTTCTTT. V is TRBV5-1 and J is TRBJ1-1; D remains ambiguous. Germline V CDR1 and CDR2: SGHRS, YFSETQ. V lost 7 bases and J 0 bases, leaving 16 bases between the germline ends. The CDR3 spans 15 residues. Full variable domain (outside the CDR3, taken from reference TRBV5-1 and TRBJ1-1): KAGVTQTPRYLIKTRGQQVTLSCSPISGHRSVSWYQQTPGQGLQFLFEYFSETQRNKGNFPGRFSGRQFSNSRSEMNVSTLELGDSALYLCASALGVNVNTEAFFGQGTRLTVV.

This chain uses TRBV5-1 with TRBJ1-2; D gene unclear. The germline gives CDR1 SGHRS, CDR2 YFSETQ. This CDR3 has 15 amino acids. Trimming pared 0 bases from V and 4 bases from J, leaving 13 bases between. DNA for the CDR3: TGCGCCAGCAGCTTGGCAGAATCCCAAGGCTATGGCTACACCTTC. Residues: CASSLAESQGYGYTF.

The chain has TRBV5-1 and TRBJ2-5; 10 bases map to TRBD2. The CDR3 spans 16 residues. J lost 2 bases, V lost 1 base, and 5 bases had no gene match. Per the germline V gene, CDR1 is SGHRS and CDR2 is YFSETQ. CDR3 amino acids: CASSLLAGVRQETQYF. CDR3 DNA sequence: TGCGCCAGCAGCTTGCTAGCGGGAGTTCGACAAGAGACCCAGTACTTC.

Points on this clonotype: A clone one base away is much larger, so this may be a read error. The CDR3 sequence is CATSRGTLLDYGCTF. The DNA of the CDR3 is TGTGCCACCAGCAGAGGCACGCTTTTAGACTATGGCTGCACCTTC. This chain uses TRBV15 with TRBJ1-2; D ambiguous. The germline V gene has CDR1 LNHNV and CDR2 YYDKDF (reference sequence). CDR3 length: 15 residues.

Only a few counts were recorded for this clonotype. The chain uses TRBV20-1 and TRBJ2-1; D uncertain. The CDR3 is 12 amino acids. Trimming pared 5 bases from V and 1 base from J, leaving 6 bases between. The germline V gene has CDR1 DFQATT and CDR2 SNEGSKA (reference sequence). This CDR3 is CSAPKSYNEQFF. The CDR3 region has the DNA TGCAGTGCTCCTAAATCCTACAATGAGCAGTTCTTC.

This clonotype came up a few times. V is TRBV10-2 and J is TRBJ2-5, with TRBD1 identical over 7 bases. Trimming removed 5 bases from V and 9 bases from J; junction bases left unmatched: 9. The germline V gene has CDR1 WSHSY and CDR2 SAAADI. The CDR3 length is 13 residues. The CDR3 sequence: CASSPDRIGAQYF. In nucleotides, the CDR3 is TGCGCCAGCAGTCCGGACAGGATCGGGGCCCAGTACTTC.

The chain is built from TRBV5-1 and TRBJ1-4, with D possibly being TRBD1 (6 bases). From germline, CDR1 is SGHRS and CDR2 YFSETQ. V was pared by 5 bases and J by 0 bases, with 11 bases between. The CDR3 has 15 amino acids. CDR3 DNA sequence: TGCGCCAGCAGATCCTCAGGGGCAACTAATGAAAAACTGTTTTTT. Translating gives CASRSSGATNEKLFF.

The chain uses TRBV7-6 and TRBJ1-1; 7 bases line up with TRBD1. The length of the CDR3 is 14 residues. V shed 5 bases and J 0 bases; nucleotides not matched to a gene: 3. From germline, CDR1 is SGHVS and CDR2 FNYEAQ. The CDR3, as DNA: TGTGCCAGCAGCGCGGACAGGATGAACACTGAAGCTTTCTTT. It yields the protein CASSADRMNTEAFF.

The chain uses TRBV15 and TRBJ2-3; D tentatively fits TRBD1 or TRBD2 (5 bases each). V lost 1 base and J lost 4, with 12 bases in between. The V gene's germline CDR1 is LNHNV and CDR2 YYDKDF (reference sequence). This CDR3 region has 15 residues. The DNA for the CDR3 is TGTGCCACCAGCAGAGCAGGGACCCTCCCAGATACGCAGTATTTT. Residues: CATSRAGTLPDTQYF.

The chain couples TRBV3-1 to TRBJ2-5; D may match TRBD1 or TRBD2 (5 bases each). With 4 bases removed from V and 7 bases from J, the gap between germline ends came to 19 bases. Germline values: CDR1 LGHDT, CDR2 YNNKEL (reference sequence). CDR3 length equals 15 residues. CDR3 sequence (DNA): TGTGCCAGCAGCCTCTGGGACGACGCTTACGGGACCCAGTACTTC. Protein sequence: CASSLWDDAYGTQYF.

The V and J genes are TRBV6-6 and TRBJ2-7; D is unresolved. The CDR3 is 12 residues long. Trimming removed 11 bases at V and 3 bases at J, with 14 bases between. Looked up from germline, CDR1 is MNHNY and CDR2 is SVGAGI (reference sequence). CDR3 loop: CAGLRLNYEQYF. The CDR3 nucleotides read TGTGCCGGGCTACGACTGAACTACGAGCAGTACTTC.

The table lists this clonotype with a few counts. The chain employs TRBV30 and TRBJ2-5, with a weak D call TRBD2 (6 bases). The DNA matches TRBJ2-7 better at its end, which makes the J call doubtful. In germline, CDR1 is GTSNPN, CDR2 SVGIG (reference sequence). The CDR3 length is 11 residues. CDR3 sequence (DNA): TGTGCCTGGAGGGGACTCTACGAGCAGTACTTC. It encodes CAWRGLYEQYF.

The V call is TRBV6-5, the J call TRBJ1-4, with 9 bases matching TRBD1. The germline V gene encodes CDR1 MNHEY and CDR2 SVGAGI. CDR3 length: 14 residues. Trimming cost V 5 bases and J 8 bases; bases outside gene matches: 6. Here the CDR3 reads CASSPTGGSEKLFF. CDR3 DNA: TGTGCCAGCAGTCCGACAGGGGGTAGCGAAAAACTGTTTTTT.

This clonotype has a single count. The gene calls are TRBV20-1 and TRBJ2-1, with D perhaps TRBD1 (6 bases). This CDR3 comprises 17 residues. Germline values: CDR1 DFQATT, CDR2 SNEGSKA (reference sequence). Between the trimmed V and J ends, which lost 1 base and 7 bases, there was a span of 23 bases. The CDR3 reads CSARGREQGFYRNEQFF. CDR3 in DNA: TGCAGTGCTAGAGGACGCGAACAGGGCTTTTATAGGAATGAGCAGTTCTTC.

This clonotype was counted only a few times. The CDR3 nucleotides are TGCGCCAGCGGTTTTCCCCGGACAGGGCCTACTAATGGCTACACCTTC. As protein: CASGFPRTGPTNGYTF. The chain is built from TRBV5-1 and TRBJ1-2, with 8 bases fitting TRBD1. CDR3 length: 16 amino acids. Germline lookup yields CDR1 SGHRS and CDR2 YFSETQ. V dropped 7 bases and J dropped 6; count of bases not matched to a gene: 17.